Listed below are T cell receptor beta chains from one sample, sequenced in a study of control samples from healthy donors and cancer patients. Assay: immunoSEQ multiplex PCR; the TCRdb copy retains only in-frame clones and omits some. The table shows some 150,000 clones, with about 93% occurring only once. Source material: blood. These receptors came from a man over 45 in good health. Each CDR3 is given with its conserved first and last residue. A D gene is named only where the DNA matches it firmly.

D gene,V gene,CDR3 protein
NA,TRBV18,CASSSRGRAGGNTIYF
NA,TRBV5-4,CASSLGGSSSYNEQFF
NA,TRBV2,CASTPQGTHTEAFF
NA,TRBV3-1/TRBV3-2,CASSHRVATNEKLFF
NA,TRBV27,CASSSEKLGADTQYF
NA,TRBV5-8,CASSWGGSSGNTIYF
TRBD1,TRBV11-3,CASSCKGAKIDIQYF
TRBD2,TRBV27,CASSSRDYQRETQYF
TRBD1,TRBV18,CASSPLPTGGLNEQFF
TRBD2,TRBV11-2,CASSLGLAVWETQYF
NA,TRBV28,CASTDWGAGNEQYF
NA,TRBV5-1,CASSLEYTYVSEQYF
NA,TRBV6-6,CASINAPGPTSYEQYF
NA,TRBV9,CASSYRTESEAFF
TRBD1,TRBV14,CASRDRGPSPLHF
NA,TRBV2,CASSTEGNTIYF
TRBD2,TRBV15,CATSLGLGGEQYF
NA,TRBV4-1,CASSQEQEQYF
NA,TRBV2,CASSDQGSYNSPLHF
NA,TRBV24-1,CATSDPGGLSYNEQFF
NA,TRBV19,CASSIVGTVGNEQFF
NA,TRBV4-1,CASSPGTNEKLFF